The clone carrying this T cell receptor beta chain turned up a few times. What it recognizes is unknown. This record comes from a study of cytomegalovirus exposure and HLA in healthy donors. Study conclusions and caveats: Among the most significant clusters, several appeared linked to common viral pathogens in a later analysis.

The PCR made use of 60 Vbeta and 13 Jbeta primers. Only in-frame clones appear in the TCRdb table, and some are missing; sequencing was by immunoSEQ multiplex PCR. This sample yields 100,000 to 150,000 clones, of which around 77% are seen a single time; approximately 4.2% belongs to the top ten. V lost 4 bases, J lost 10 bases, and 11 bases lay in between. Germline CDR1 reads GTSNPN; CDR2 reads SVGIG (reference sequence). There are 11 residues in the CDR3. The receptor was derived from a male donor in good health and CMV-seropositive. The chain carries TRBV30 and TRBJ2-1; D unresolved. Sequencing used PBMCs. As DNA, the CDR3 is TGTGCCTGGACATTGAGTGTCGAGCAGTTCTTC. Amino acids: CAWTLSVEQFF.